The source of this T cell receptor (beta chain) is a study of HIV-infected patients and healthy controls. CDR3 size: 19 residues. Germline V gene lookup returns CDR1 MNHEY and CDR2 SMNVEV (reference sequence). The V gene end was trimmed by 1 base and the J gene end by 0 bases; junction bases not matched to a gene: 9. This clonotype was observed many times. From the 5' RACE reads, TCRdb called clonotypes with MiXCR, one entry per CDR3 protein. The sample includes under 70,000 distinct CDR3 sequences, 15% to 20% of them seen just once. Sequencing was done on a sample of CD4+ T cells from blood. This sequence joins TRBV27 and TRBJ2-6; 7 nucleotides align to TRBD1. The TCR sequence derives from a human donor in good health. The CDR3 sequence: CASSLWAPGQHSGANVLTF. The DNA of the CDR3 is TGTGCCAGCAGTTTATGGGCTCCGGGACAGCACTCTGGGGCCAACGTCCTGACTTTC.